Listed below are T cell receptor beta chains from one sample, sequenced in a study of vaccination effects on CD4 cells after COVID-19. The table came from immunoSEQ multiplex PCR; TCRdb's copy has only in-frame clones and leaves some out. The sample lists nearly 30,000 clones; roughly 68% were seen once. Their antigen targets remain unknown. The sequences come from CD4+ T cells from PBMCs cultured with HCoV-OC43 spike peptides, collected after COVID-19 vaccination. These receptors were obtained from a human donor who received a COVID-19 vaccine. CDR3s include the opening cysteine and the closing phenylalanine or tryptophan. The order of the fields is clone size, D gene, J gene, V gene, CDR3 protein, CDR3 DNA. D genes are given only for firm matches. Clone size appears in some rows only: once, few, many, or a class for an expanded clone.

clone_size: .; d_call: TRBD1; j_call: TRBJ2-7; v_call: TRBV6-1; cdr3_aa: CASSELDRGREQYF; cdr3_nt: TGTGCCAGCAGTGAGTTGGACAGGGGGAGGGAGCAGTACTTC
clone_size: .; d_call: TRBD1; j_call: TRBJ1-5; v_call: TRBV18; cdr3_aa: CASSARDRGGIGNQPQHF; cdr3_nt: TGTGCCAGCTCGGCTCGGGACAGGGGGGGGATCGGCAATCAGCCCCAGCATTTT
clone_size: .; d_call: .; j_call: TRBJ1-2; v_call: TRBV30; cdr3_aa: CAWSVSLNYGYTF; cdr3_nt: TGTGCCTGGAGTGTCAGCCTTAACTATGGCTACACCTTC
clone_size: .; d_call: TRBD1; j_call: TRBJ1-2; v_call: TRBV9; cdr3_aa: CASSDTGDYGYTF; cdr3_nt: TGTGCCAGCAGTGATACAGGGGACTATGGCTACACCTTC
clone_size: .; d_call: .; j_call: TRBJ2-7; v_call: TRBV5-1; cdr3_aa: CASSLGQGGNYEQYF; cdr3_nt: TGCGCCAGCAGCTTGGGTCAGGGGGGGAACTACGAGCAGTACTTC
clone_size: .; d_call: TRBD2; j_call: TRBJ2-2; v_call: TRBV5-6; cdr3_aa: CASGLGLAGGNTGELFF; cdr3_nt: TGTGCCAGCGGATTAGGACTAGCGGGGGGGAACACCGGGGAGCTGTTTTTT
clone_size: few; d_call: .; j_call: TRBJ2-1; v_call: TRBV12-3/TRBV12-4; cdr3_aa: CASSAGQTEIF; cdr3_nt: TGTGCCAGCAGCGCGGGACAGACAGAAATCTTC
clone_size: few; d_call: .; j_call: TRBJ1-5; v_call: TRBV4-1; cdr3_aa: CASSQDRSREYGNQPQHF; cdr3_nt: TGCGCCAGCAGCCAAGACCGGTCTAGAGAGTACGGCAATCAGCCCCAGCATTTT
clone_size: .; d_call: .; j_call: TRBJ1-3; v_call: TRBV27; cdr3_aa: CASSPPLGNTIYF; cdr3_nt: TGTGCCAGCAGTCCCCCTCTCGGAAACACCATATATTTT
clone_size: .; d_call: TRBD2; j_call: TRBJ2-7; v_call: TRBV19; cdr3_aa: CASSPTSGISYEQYF; cdr3_nt: TGTGCCAGTAGTCCAACTAGCGGAATATCCTACGAGCAGTACTTC
clone_size: .; d_call: TRBD2; j_call: TRBJ2-5; v_call: TRBV2; cdr3_aa: CASNTGLAGGIGETQYF; cdr3_nt: TGTGCCAGCAATACGGGACTAGCGGGAGGAATCGGAGAGACCCAGTACTTC
clone_size: .; d_call: .; j_call: TRBJ1-5; v_call: TRBV3-1/TRBV3-2; cdr3_aa: CASSQGWGVGQPQHF; cdr3_nt: TGTGCCAGCAGCCAAGGTTGGGGGGTTGGGCAGCCCCAGCATTTT
clone_size: .; d_call: TRBD2; j_call: TRBJ2-1; v_call: TRBV4-2; cdr3_aa: CASSPGLAGGHNEQFF; cdr3_nt: TGTGCCAGCAGCCCGGGACTAGCGGGAGGGCACAATGAGCAGTTCTTC
clone_size: .; d_call: TRBD2; j_call: TRBJ2-7; v_call: TRBV7-2; cdr3_aa: CASSLVSGDYEQYF; cdr3_nt: TGTGCCAGCAGCTTAGTTAGCGGGGATTACGAGCAGTACTTC
clone_size: .; d_call: .; j_call: TRBJ2-7; v_call: TRBV25-1; cdr3_aa: CASSTGAVREQYF; cdr3_nt: TGTGCCAGCAGCACGGGGGCGGTTCGCGAGCAGTACTTC
clone_size: .; d_call: TRBD1; j_call: TRBJ2-7; v_call: TRBV27; cdr3_aa: CASSFRDRGLEQYF; cdr3_nt: TGTGCCAGCAGTTTTAGGGACAGGGGGCTGGAGCAGTACTTC
clone_size: few; d_call: TRBD1; j_call: TRBJ1-2; v_call: TRBV19; cdr3_aa: CASSIGAGGVVDGYTF; cdr3_nt: TGTGCCAGTAGTATAGGTGCAGGGGGCGTCGTGGATGGCTACACCTTC
clone_size: .; d_call: TRBD2; j_call: TRBJ2-1; v_call: TRBV28; cdr3_aa: CASRSLAGANEQFF; cdr3_nt: TGTGCCAGCAGGTCCCTAGCGGGGGCTAATGAGCAGTTCTTC
clone_size: .; d_call: TRBD1; j_call: TRBJ1-5; v_call: TRBV11-2; cdr3_aa: CASSQGQINQPQHF; cdr3_nt: TGTGCCAGCAGCCAGGGACAGATCAATCAGCCCCAGCATTTT
clone_size: .; d_call: .; j_call: TRBJ2-1; v_call: TRBV19; cdr3_aa: CASSLYNEQFF; cdr3_nt: TGTGCCAGTAGCCTTTACAATGAGCAGTTCTTC
clone_size: .; d_call: .; j_call: TRBJ1-1; v_call: TRBV9; cdr3_aa: CASSVGYVQGEAFF; cdr3_nt: TGTGCCAGCAGCGTTGGGTACGTACAGGGAGAAGCTTTCTTT
clone_size: once; d_call: TRBD1; j_call: TRBJ2-7; v_call: TRBV7-9; cdr3_aa: CASSYLGTGVGYEQYF; cdr3_nt: TGTGCCAGCAGCTATCTTGGGACAGGGGTAGGATACGAGCAGTACTTC
clone_size: .; d_call: TRBD2; j_call: TRBJ2-1; v_call: TRBV10-1; cdr3_aa: CASSESSSGSYNEQFF; cdr3_nt: TGCGCCAGCAGTGAGTCTAGTAGCGGGTCCTACAATGAGCAGTTCTTC
clone_size: .; d_call: TRBD2; j_call: TRBJ2-7; v_call: TRBV6-5; cdr3_aa: CASSYSTSGGYEQYF; cdr3_nt: TGTGCCAGCAGTTACTCGACTAGCGGGGGCTACGAGCAGTACTTC
clone_size: .; d_call: .; j_call: TRBJ1-1; v_call: TRBV14; cdr3_aa: CASSLSEIQGRTMNTEAFF; cdr3_nt: TGTGCCAGCAGCTTATCGGAAATCCAGGGGCGCACCATGAACACTGAAGCTTTCTTT
clone_size: .; d_call: .; j_call: TRBJ1-5; v_call: TRBV5-5; cdr3_aa: CASSLVGDDGQPQHF; cdr3_nt: TGTGCCAGCAGCTTAGTAGGGGATGATGGTCAGCCCCAGCATTTT
clone_size: .; d_call: .; j_call: TRBJ2-5; v_call: TRBV18; cdr3_aa: CASSPYRNQETQYF; cdr3_nt: TGTGCCAGCTCACCTTACAGAAATCAAGAGACCCAGTACTTC
clone_size: .; d_call: .; j_call: TRBJ2-6; v_call: TRBV6-2/TRBV6-3; cdr3_aa: CASSYSPSGANVLTF; cdr3_nt: TGTGCCAGCAGTTACTCCCCATCTGGGGCCAACGTCCTGACTTTC
clone_size: few; d_call: .; j_call: TRBJ2-7; v_call: TRBV2; cdr3_aa: CASTGAREQYF; cdr3_nt: TGTGCCAGCACGGGGGCTCGGGAGCAGTACTTC
clone_size: .; d_call: .; j_call: TRBJ2-2; v_call: TRBV5-1; cdr3_aa: CASSARSGSTGELFF; cdr3_nt: TGCGCCAGCAGCGCAAGGTCGGGGAGCACCGGGGAGCTGTTTTTT
clone_size: .; d_call: .; j_call: TRBJ1-1; v_call: TRBV19; cdr3_aa: CASSERPFEAFF; cdr3_nt: TGTGCCAGTAGTGAACGACCTTTTGAAGCTTTCTTT
clone_size: .; d_call: TRBD1; j_call: TRBJ1-2; v_call: TRBV6-1; cdr3_aa: CASSETGGYGYTF; cdr3_nt: TGTGCCAGCAGTGAGACAGGGGGCTATGGCTACACCTTC
clone_size: once; d_call: TRBD1; j_call: TRBJ1-2; v_call: TRBV19; cdr3_aa: CASRDRGRYGYTF; cdr3_nt: TGTGCCAGCCGGGACAGGGGCCGCTATGGCTACACCTTC
clone_size: .; d_call: .; j_call: TRBJ1-1; v_call: TRBV25-1; cdr3_aa: CASSDGGSMNTEAFF; cdr3_nt: TGTGCCAGCAGTGATGGTGGATCCATGAACACTGAAGCTTTCTTT
clone_size: .; d_call: .; j_call: TRBJ2-5; v_call: TRBV10-3; cdr3_aa: CAIRGVGEETQYF; cdr3_nt: TGTGCCATCAGGGGGGTAGGTGAAGAGACCCAGTACTTC
clone_size: .; d_call: TRBD2; j_call: TRBJ2-3; v_call: TRBV5-4; cdr3_aa: CASSLGAGGPTDTQYF; cdr3_nt: TGTGCCAGCAGCTTGGGAGCGGGAGGACCCACAGATACGCAGTATTTT
clone_size: few; d_call: .; j_call: TRBJ1-1; v_call: TRBV9; cdr3_aa: CASSGHPLEGAFF; cdr3_nt: TGTGCCAGCAGCGGCCACCCCCTCGAGGGAGCTTTCTTT
clone_size: .; d_call: .; j_call: TRBJ2-2; v_call: TRBV7-9; cdr3_aa: CASSRVEVPGELFF; cdr3_nt: TGTGCCAGCAGCCGGGTCGAGGTCCCCGGGGAGCTGTTTTTT
clone_size: .; d_call: .; j_call: TRBJ2-3; v_call: TRBV11-3; cdr3_aa: CASSLSGTDTQYF; cdr3_nt: TGTGCCAGCAGCTTATCAGGGACAGATACGCAGTATTTT
clone_size: .; d_call: .; j_call: TRBJ1-5; v_call: TRBV30; cdr3_aa: CAWSRQTANQPQHF; cdr3_nt: TGTGCCTGGAGTCGCCAGACAGCGAATCAGCCCCAGCATTTT
clone_size: .; d_call: .; j_call: TRBJ1-5; v_call: TRBV18; cdr3_aa: CASSPSQGNQPQHF; cdr3_nt: TGTGCCAGCTCACCATCCCAGGGCAATCAGCCCCAGCATTTT
clone_size: .; d_call: TRBD2; j_call: TRBJ2-2; v_call: TRBV4-2; cdr3_aa: CASSLGTSGMNTGELFF; cdr3_nt: TGTGCCAGCAGCCTGGGTACTAGCGGGATGAACACCGGGGAGCTGTTTTTT
clone_size: once; d_call: TRBD2; j_call: TRBJ2-1; v_call: TRBV11-3; cdr3_aa: CASSLDQGGTSGALGEQFF; cdr3_nt: TGTGCCAGCAGCTTAGATCAAGGGGGGACTAGCGGGGCCCTGGGTGAGCAGTTCTTC
clone_size: .; d_call: .; j_call: TRBJ1-2; v_call: TRBV19; cdr3_aa: CASSQVGGRRHHGYTF; cdr3_nt: TGTGCCAGTAGTCAGGTAGGGGGACGGCGGCATCATGGCTACACCTTC
clone_size: few; d_call: TRBD1; j_call: TRBJ1-5; v_call: TRBV19; cdr3_aa: CASLGNDRGRRQPQHF; cdr3_nt: TGTGCCAGTCTCGGAAACGACAGGGGGAGACGTCAGCCCCAGCATTTT
clone_size: .; d_call: .; j_call: TRBJ2-6; v_call: TRBV4-2; cdr3_aa: CASSQATVSGANVLTF; cdr3_nt: TGTGCCAGCAGCCAAGCGACCGTCTCTGGGGCCAACGTCCTGACTTTC
clone_size: .; d_call: .; j_call: TRBJ2-2; v_call: TRBV7-9; cdr3_aa: CASSFSGGELFF; cdr3_nt: TGTGCCAGCAGCTTCTCGGGGGGGGAGCTGTTTTTT
clone_size: .; d_call: TRBD2; j_call: TRBJ2-1; v_call: TRBV6-4; cdr3_aa: CASSAGTSGRNEQFF; cdr3_nt: TGTGCCAGCAGCGCCGGGACTAGCGGGAGGAATGAGCAGTTCTTC
clone_size: .; d_call: .; j_call: TRBJ1-2; v_call: TRBV19; cdr3_aa: CASSPPTGESSYYTF; cdr3_nt: TGTGCCAGTAGTCCCCCCACGGGTGAGTCTTCCTACTACACCTTC
clone_size: .; d_call: .; j_call: TRBJ1-1; v_call: TRBV29-1; cdr3_aa: CSVETRGGKNTEAFF; cdr3_nt: TGCAGCGTTGAAACCCGGGGAGGGAAGAACACTGAAGCTTTCTTT
clone_size: .; d_call: TRBD1; j_call: TRBJ1-1; v_call: TRBV5-1; cdr3_aa: CASSLQGADTEAFF; cdr3_nt: TGCGCCAGCAGTCTCCAGGGGGCGGACACTGAAGCTTTCTTT
clone_size: once; d_call: .; j_call: TRBJ2-1; v_call: TRBV19; cdr3_aa: CASSKGRDYNEQFF; cdr3_nt: TGTGCCAGTAGTAAAGGTAGGGACTACAATGAGCAGTTCTTC
clone_size: .; d_call: .; j_call: TRBJ1-5; v_call: TRBV29-1; cdr3_aa: CSVEEGGGQPQHF; cdr3_nt: TGCAGCGTTGAGGAGGGGGGGGGTCAGCCCCAGCATTTT
clone_size: few; d_call: .; j_call: TRBJ1-3; v_call: TRBV9; cdr3_aa: CASSGLGYSGNTIYF; cdr3_nt: TGTGCCAGCAGCGGTTTGGGGTACTCTGGAAACACCATATATTTT